The T cell receptor beta chain under discussion was sequenced for a study of cytomegalovirus exposure and HLA in healthy donors. Study-wide findings and caveats: Links to common viral pathogens appeared, in a later analysis, for several of the most significant clusters. TRBV6-2, TRBV6-3 and some other V segments were unresolvable in 87-base-pair reads. In a later analysis, CMV-associated beta chains were mostly HLA-associated, it appeared.

PCR amplification relied on 60 Vbeta primers (plus 13 Jbeta primers). Repertoires were generated with immunoSEQ multiplex PCR, while TCRdb's copy carries only in-frame clones and drops some. The table includes some 67,000 clones, 75% detected once. As for this clone: Its antigen is not known.

Germline-derived CDR1 and CDR2 are SGHVS and FQNEAQ. Trimming removed 3 bases from V and 4 bases from J, with 13 bases in between. The CDR3 sequence is 15 residues long. Healthy individuals who donated bone marrow served as the donors. This chain joins TRBV7-8 and TRBJ2-1, with D unclear. The sequence was collected from a man between 60 and 70 years old in good health and CMV-seropositive. Sequencing input: PBMCs. The DNA of the CDR3 is TGTGCCAGCAGCTTTTTAGACAAAGTATACAATGAGCAGTTCTTC. This translates into CASSFLDKVYNEQFF.